This T cell receptor beta chain was found in a study of blood T cell repertoires in COVID-19. At the level of the study: Acute-phase and convalescent COVID-19 samples originated in the United States, Italy and Spain. T cells, B-cell-depleted T cells, or PBMCs provided the cDNA or gDNA that served as material.

The assay was immunoSEQ multiplex PCR, and TCRdb's table has in-frame clones only and misses some. The sample lists approximately 500,000 clones, over 75% occurring once. Donors in Cohort 3 who had recovered were those with two negative PCRs, healthcare professional clearance, or resolution of their symptoms. The CDR3 loop spans 16 amino acids. Germline V gene sequence: CDR1 SGHTA, CDR2 FQGNSA. Trimming at V came to 4 bases and at J to 4 bases, leaving 9 bases not matched to a gene. Sequencing input: PBMCs or T cells enriched from blood (not recorded which). The receptor was isolated from a woman aged 40 to 50 who had recovered from COVID-19. This sequence joins TRBV7-2 and TRBJ1-2, with 10 bases that match TRBD1. As DNA, the CDR3 is TGTGCCAGCAGCTCCCGACCAAGGACAGGGGGCTATGGCTACACCTTC. The encoded protein is CASSSRPRTGGYGYTF. Full variable domain (outside the CDR3, taken from reference TRBV7-2 and TRBJ1-2): GAGVSQSPSNKVTEKGKDVELRCDPISGHTALYWYRQSLGQGLEFLIYFQGNSAPDKSGLPSDRFSAERTGGSVSTLTIQRTQQEDSAVYLCASSSRPRTGGYGYTFGSGTRLTVV.